This TCR beta chain was identified during a study of cytomegalovirus exposure and HLA in healthy donors. Across the study: The roughly 120 validation repertoires, a later analysis reported, used the same platform as the roughly 660 repertoires from the first cohort.

Generated by immunoSEQ multiplex PCR, the TCRdb table keeps only in-frame clones and is missing some. The repertoire holds roughly 280,000 clones, with roughly 85% as singletons. This clone was detected only once. Per germline, CDR1 MRHNA and CDR2 SNTAGT. This CDR3 region has 13 residues. V shed 6 bases, J shed 6 bases, and the junction held 5 bases outside the gene matches. Sequencing used PBMCs. This TCR came from a woman under 30 in good health and CMV-seronegative. This chain connects TRBV6-4 to TRBJ1-2; 9 nucleotides agree with TRBD1. CDR3 sequence reads: CASRSRDRDGYTF. CDR3 nucleotides: TGTGCCAGCAGATCCCGGGACAGGGATGGCTACACCTTC.